This record looks at one T cell receptor beta chain sequence and its context. Under the authors' procedure: Reference gene primer amplification in the assay estimated nucleated cell counts. Only in-frame clones appear in the TCRdb table, and some are missing; sequencing was by immunoSEQ multiplex PCR. That table supplies the V and J calls and clone size; D and trimming were determined from the DNA. The sample records approximately 130,000 clones, more than 75% being singletons. The sample is drawn from a study of blood T cell repertoires in COVID-19. Study-wide context: The United States, Italy and Spain supplied acute and convalescent COVID-19 samples. From T cells, B-cell-depleted T cells, or PBMCs came the material, which was cDNA or gDNA.

CDR1 is SNHLY, CDR2 FYNNEI, per germline. V was clipped by 8 bases and J by 9 bases; unmatched bases: 9. This CDR3 has 14 residues. The receptor comes from a man in his forties or fifties with active COVID-19. The J gene is TRBJ2-1, the V gene TRBV2; 11 nucleotides align to TRBD2. Sequencing was done on a sample of peripheral blood. CDR3 amino acids: CASREGLAAGEQFF. The CDR3 coding sequence is TGTGCCAGCCGGGAGGGACTAGCGGCTGGTGAGCAGTTCTTC.